This T cell receptor (beta chain) was observed in a study of blood T cell repertoires in COVID-19 (dated by TCRdb to the early 2020s). A note on the overall study: Samples covering the acute and convalescent phases of COVID-19 were provided by collaborators in the United States, Italy and Spain. The prospective study material was composed of cDNA or gDNA derived from T cells, B-cell-depleted T cells, or PBMCs. Deeply sampled blood TCRbeta repertoires from subjects exposed to, actively infected with, or recovered from COVID-19 were included in the dataset. The repertoires were made available in a free public database intended to serve as a resource for research on the immune response to SARS-CoV-2. The samples were drawn from the first 160 participants of the ongoing ImmuneRACE study and from 950 to 1,500 subjects provided by 6 global collaborators. Nearly every sample came with metadata listing a de-identified subject ID, COVID-19 status, age in years and sex. Where HLA class I and class II types were available, the types were taken from metadata supplied by the sample provider, not from assay-based typing.

The full study reports these points: The amount of clinical and demographic metadata varied by source and participant and was provided uncurated.

A remark on this clone: Its recognized antigen is unknown. No much larger clonotype is one base removed from it; base qualities were not supplied.

In Seattle, one collaborating source enrolled patients while the infection was active and tracked those patients longitudinally over the course of disease. The collaborating institutions used their own protocols to collect whole blood in K2EDTA tubes. For TCRbeta analysis, collaborators shipped samples in one of three forms: frozen whole blood, isolated PBMCs, or DNA extracted from either of those sample types. TCRbeta CDR3 regions were amplified from genomic DNA by means of the immunoSEQ Assay, a bias-controlled multiplex PCR. In the authors' own workflow: Within the assay, amplification of reference gene primers was used to estimate how many nucleated cells each sample contained. To quantify the absolute abundance of each unique TCRbeta CDR3 rearrangement, sequence reads were collapsed and filtered. For each sample, productive Simpson clonality was calculated by taking the square root of Simpson's diversity index across productive rearrangements. TCRdb carries this immuneACCESS record with in-frame sequences only. Its versions omit some clonotypes, under half of them owing to an unresolved V gene in the studies checked, with the rest unexplained. Clonal size and the V and J genes are those of that table, whereas D and trimming came from the DNA. The sample table records about 430,000 clones; around 90% of these occur just once. The ten largest clones represent about 0.91% of the sample.

The TCR sequence derives from a man aged 18 to 29 with COVID-19, enrolled during active disease. Sequencing was done on a sample of peripheral blood.

The CDR3 protein: CASSRGQTRTSGELFF. Here is the DNA: TGCGCCAGCAGCCGGGGACAGACAAGAACGTCCGGGGAGCTGTTTTTT. The chain joins TRBV5-1 to TRBJ2-2; TRBD1 fits 7 bases in the junction. CDR1 SGHRS and CDR2 YFSETQ are derived from the germline V gene. V is pruned by 4 bases and J by 6 bases, leaving 12 bases of the junction without a gene match. The CDR3 holds 16 amino acids from the cysteine to the phenylalanine. Of the read, only the CDR3 DNA is kept; its 48 bases are in frame from base 1. The full variable domain, with segments outside the CDR3 supplied by the reference TRBV5-1 and TRBJ2-2 proteins, appears as KAGVTQTPRYLIKTRGQQVTLSCSPISGHRSVSWYQQTPGQGLQFLFEYFSETQRNKGNFPGRFSGRQFSNSRSEMNVSTLELGDSALYLCASSRGQTRTSGELFFGEGSRLTVL.